The 6 T cell receptor beta chains listed next were all sequenced from one sample in a study of T cell responses to AZD1222 COVID-19 vaccine. The table came from immunoSEQ multiplex PCR; TCRdb's copy has only in-frame clones and leaves some out. Of approximately 85,000 clones listed, 65% to 90% are singletons. This material consisted of peripheral blood, taken on day 0 of AZD1222 vaccination. The receptors derive from an adult in good health.

This clone came up many times. V and J are TRBV11-3 and TRBJ2-7; the match to TRBD1 covers 8 bases. The germline gives CDR1 SGHNT, CDR2 YENEEA. V was clipped by 9 bases and J by 4 bases; unmatched bases: 17. The CDR3 has 16 residues. As DNA, the CDR3 is TGTGCCAGTGCCGGGACAGGTCCTATTTCGTCTTACGAGCAGTACTTC. Its protein is CASAGTGPISSYEQYF. Variable domain in full (rest from reference TRBV11-3 and TRBJ2-7): EAGVVQSPRYKIIEKKQPVAFWCNPISGHNTLYWYLQNLGQGPELLIRYENEEAVDDSQLPKDRFSAERLKGVDSTLKIQPAELGDSAVYLCASAGTGPISSYEQYFGPGTRLTVT.

The chain joins TRBV2 to TRBJ2-3; D tentatively reads TRBD1 or TRBD2 (5 bases each). Germline V CDR1 and CDR2: SNHLY, FYNNEI. The V gene lost 2 bases and the J gene lost 3 bases, with 12 bases spanning the gap. The CDR3 is made up of 15 amino acids. CDR3 nucleotides: TGTGCCAGCAGTGAAACGAGGGGTGGGACAGATACGCAGTATTTT. Protein: CASSETRGGTDTQYF.

This clone was counted once. J is TRBJ1-1 and V is TRBV5-1, with no clear D. From germline, CDR1 is SGHRS and CDR2 YFSETQ. This CDR3 has 14 residues. Trimming left V 1 base short and J 0 bases short, with 7 bases between. The CDR3 sequence is CASSLWDMNTEAFF. DNA of the CDR3: TGCGCCAGCAGCTTGTGGGATATGAACACTGAAGCTTTCTTT.

V is TRBV4-3 and J is TRBJ2-7; possible D gene TRBD1, 6 bases. Germline-derived CDR1 and CDR2 are LGHNA and YSLEER. The CDR3 is 12 residues long. The V gene lost 9 bases and the J gene lost 5 bases, with 14 bases spanning the gap. The CDR3 region is CARSGARHEQYF. In DNA form, the CDR3 reads TGCGCCAGATCAGGGGCGAGGCACGAGCAGTACTTC.

This clone was recorded only once. V usage is TRBV14 and J usage is TRBJ2-1; 9 bases line up with TRBD1. Germline loops: CDR1 SGHDN, CDR2 FVKESK. This CDR3 contains 13 residues. The V segment lost 0 bases and the J segment 16 bases; nucleotides outside the gene matches: 7. The CDR3 here is CASSQDLRDREFF. The CDR3 DNA reads as TGTGCCAGCAGCCAAGATCTCCGGGACAGGGAATTCTTC.

The count of this clone is one. The gene calls are TRBV5-5 and TRBJ1-1; D is uncertain. Germline-derived CDR1 and CDR2 are SGHKS and YYEKEE (reference sequence). The CDR3 spans 14 residues. The ends were cut back, 0 bases at V and 5 bases at J, with 11 bases in the middle. The CDR3 bases are TGTGCCAGCAGCTTGGTGGGAACGAGTACTGAAGCTTTCTTT. Translation gives CASSLVGTSTEAFF.